The clone carrying this TCR beta chain was found a few times. Its antigen is not known. The sample comes from a study of shared clonotypes between healthy human individuals. Findings and limits, study-wide: Naive subsets typically showed greater estimated richness than memory subsets.

Some clones are missing from TCRdb's copy, which holds only in-frame ones; the method was immunoSEQ multiplex PCR. The sample has a few hundred thousand clones, about 73% seen once. CDR3 length: 17 residues. Per germline, CDR1 SNHLY and CDR2 FYNNEI. J gave up 0 bases and V 8 bases, and 12 bases lay outside the gene matches. The chain combines TRBV2 with TRBJ2-3; 9 bases are a match to TRBD2. The receptor comes from a man younger than 40 in good health. What was sequenced was memory CD4+ T cells sorted from blood. The subset denotes: CD45RA-negative fraction. As DNA, the CDR3 is TGTGCCAGCGGAGGGCGGGAGGGCCAAGCCAGCACAGATACGCAGTATTTT. This encodes CASGGREGQASTDTQYF.